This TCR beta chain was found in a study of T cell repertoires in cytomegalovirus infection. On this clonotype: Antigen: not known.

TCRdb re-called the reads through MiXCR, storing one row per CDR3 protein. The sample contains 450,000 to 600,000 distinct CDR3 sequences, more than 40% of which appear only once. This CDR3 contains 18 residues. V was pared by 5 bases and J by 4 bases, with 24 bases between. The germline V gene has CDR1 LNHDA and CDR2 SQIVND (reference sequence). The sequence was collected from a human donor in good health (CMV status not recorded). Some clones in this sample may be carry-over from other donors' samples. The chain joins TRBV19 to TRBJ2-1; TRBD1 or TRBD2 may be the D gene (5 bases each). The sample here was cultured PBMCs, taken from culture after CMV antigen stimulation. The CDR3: CASSQIPGLSVYYNEQFF. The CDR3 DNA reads TGTGCCAGTAGTCAAATTCCGGGGCTGTCTGTTTATTACAATGAGCAGTTCTTC.